Presented here are 14 T cell receptor beta chains from one specimen sequenced in a study of shared clonotypes between healthy human individuals. It was CD45RO-negative cells, positively selected for CCR7, that made up naive CD8 cells, with terminally differentiated effector memory CD45RA+ cells excluded. Only in-frame clones appear in the TCRdb table, and some are missing; sequencing was by immunoSEQ multiplex PCR. The data hold about 580,000 clones, with 95% to 98% observed a single time. The sample taken for sequencing was naive CD8+ T cells sorted from blood. These TCRs come from a man younger than 40 in good health.

The chain links TRBV19 to TRBJ2-5; either TRBD1 or TRBD2 may fit D (5 bases each). There are 14 residues in the CDR3. Germline V CDR1 and CDR2: LNHDA, SQIVND (reference sequence). The V end was cut by 1 base, the J end by 7 bases, with 13 bases between. The CDR3 loop is CASSIAGLGGTQYF. CDR3 coding DNA: TGTGCCAGTAGTATAGCCGGGCTTGGGGGGACCCAGTACTTC.

This chain connects TRBV5-1 to TRBJ1-3; TRBD1 matches 7 bases. The CDR3 loop spans 16 amino acids. CDR1 SGHRS and CDR2 YFSETQ come from the germline V gene. V shed 4 bases and J 2 bases; nucleotides not matched to a gene: 9. CDR3: CASSPKQGTAGNTIYF. The DNA for the CDR3 is TGCGCCAGCAGCCCCAAACAGGGGACGGCTGGAAACACCATATATTTT.

The CDR3 loop is CASSSDRAGEQYF. The CDR3 DNA follows: TGTGCCAGCAGTTCAGACAGGGCGGGCGAGCAGTACTTC. The chain recombines TRBV7-8 with TRBJ2-7; 7 positions agree with TRBD1. Unmatched junction bases numbered 8, after V lost 6 bases and J lost 6 bases. This CDR3 is 13 amino acids long. CDR1 SGHVS and CDR2 FQNEAQ come from the germline V gene. The complete variable domain, with remaining parts taken from reference TRBV7-8 and TRBJ2-7, reads GAGVSQSPRYKVAKRGQDVALRCDPISGHVSLFWYQQALGQGPEFLTYFQNEAQLDKSGLPSDRFFAERPEGSVSTLKIQRTQQEDSAVYLCASSSDRAGEQYFGPGTRLTVT.

In its sample, this clone was seen once. This chain connects TRBV11-2 to TRBJ2-2; D is ambiguous. V was trimmed by 0 bases and J by 6 bases, leaving 8 bases between them. The germline V gene has CDR1 SGHAT and CDR2 FQNNGV. The CDR3 contains 14 residues. The CDR3 DNA reads TGTGCCAGCAGCTTAGAGGGGATGCCCGGGGAGCTGTTTTTT. Protein product: CASSLEGMPGELFF.

The gene calls are TRBV25-1 and TRBJ2-2; D is perhaps TRBD1 (6 bases). Germline CDR1 is MGHDK and CDR2 is SYGVNS. V lost 6 bases to trimming and J lost 2 bases, with 19 bases between them. The CDR3 is made up of 17 amino acids. The CDR3 spells CASSPGEQETNTGELFF. The CDR3 DNA sequence: TGTGCCAGCAGCCCAGGGGAACAGGAGACTAACACCGGGGAGCTGTTTTTT. Looking up the rest from reference TRBV25-1 and TRBJ2-2 gives the full variable domain: EADIYQTPRYLVIGTGKKITLECSQTMGHDKMYWYQQDPGMELHLIHYSYGVNSTEKGDLSSESTVSRIRTEHFPLTLESARPSHTSQYLCASSPGEQETNTGELFFGEGSRLTVL.

The V gene is TRBV28, the J gene TRBJ2-7; 7 bases agree with TRBD2. The V gene's germline CDR1 is MDHEN and CDR2 SYDVKM. The J segment lost 2 bases and the V segment lost 5 bases, leaving 3 bases of the junction unmatched. The CDR3 is 13 amino acids. CDR3 nucleotide sequence: TGTGCCAGCAGTCCACGGGAGGCCTACGAGCAGTACTTC. It translates to CASSPREAYEQYF.

The CDR3 DNA follows: TGCGCCAATTGTCGACCAAGGAACATTCAGTACTTC. It is translated as CANCRPRNIQYF. V and J are TRBV5-1 and TRBJ2-4; D not certain. The germline V gene encodes CDR1 SGHRS and CDR2 YFSETQ. This CDR3 spans 12 amino acids. The V gene lost 9 bases and the J gene lost 7 bases, with 14 bases spanning the gap. Based on the CDR3 plus reference TRBV5-1 and TRBJ2-4, the full variable domain is KAGVTQTPRYLIKTRGQQVTLSCSPISGHRSVSWYQQTPGQGLQFLFEYFSETQRNKGNFPGRFSGRQFSNSRSEMNVSTLELGDSALYLCANCRPRNIQYFGAGTRLSVL.

This rearrangement joins TRBV29-1 to TRBJ2-7, with D unresolved. Between the trimmed V and J ends, which lost 5 bases and 3 bases, there was a span of 5 bases. This CDR3 is built from 10 residues. The germline CDR1 and CDR2 sequences are SQVTM and ANQGSEA. CDR3 sequence (DNA): TGCAGCGTTTTTTTCTACGAGCAGTACTTC. The encoded protein is CSVFFYEQYF.

The rearrangement joins TRBV5-4 to TRBJ2-1, with 7 bases fitting TRBD1. Germline assignment: CDR1 SGHNT and CDR2 YYREEE (reference sequence). The CDR3 covers 13 residues. The V segment lost 0 bases and the J segment 10 bases; nucleotides outside the gene matches: 4. CDR3 nucleotide sequence: TGTGCCAGCAGCTTGGAGGGGGCGCTGGAGCAGTTCTTC. Translating it yields CASSLEGALEQFF.

The chain is built from TRBV2 and TRBJ2-7; D is perhaps TRBD1 or TRBD2 (5 bases each). The CDR3 consists of 12 residues. From germline, CDR1 is SNHLY and CDR2 FYNNEI. The V end was cut by 6 bases, the J end by 4 bases, with 10 bases between. DNA for the CDR3: TGTGCCAGCAGGGGGACGAAATACGAGCAGTACTTC. It specifies CASRGTKYEQYF.

The V call is TRBV20-1, the J call TRBJ2-7, with D unclear. Germline assignment: CDR1 DFQATT and CDR2 SNEGSKA (reference sequence). There are 11 residues in the CDR3. The chain's CDR3 is CKITTDGEQYF. In nucleotides, the CDR3 is TGCAAGATAACAACTGACGGCGAGCAGTACTTC.

The V and J genes are TRBV6-6 and TRBJ1-2; tentatively, D is TRBD1 (5 bases). Trimming removed 6 bases from V and 4 bases from J, with 18 bases in between. This CDR3 has 15 residues. Germline CDR1 MNHNY, CDR2 SVGAGI (reference sequence). The DNA of the CDR3 is TGTGCCAGCAGCCTATCCGGGGACCCCTCCTATGGCTACACCTTC. Protein product: CASSLSGDPSYGYTF.

This sequence joins TRBV27 and TRBJ1-1; 8 nucleotides line up with TRBD1. V was pared by 6 bases and J by 4 bases, with 7 bases of the junction left unmatched. CDR3 length: 14 residues. In germline, CDR1 is MNHEY, CDR2 SMNVEV (reference sequence). The CDR3 DNA reads TGTGCCAGCAGACAAACAGGGGGTGGCACTGAAGCTTTCTTT. Protein: CASRQTGGGTEAFF.

The CDR3 reads CASSDLLAGALNTDTQYF. DNA for the CDR3: TGTGCCAGCAGTGACCTGCTAGCGGGAGCCCTAAACACAGATACGCAGTATTTT. The chain recombines TRBV2 with TRBJ2-3; 10 bases are shared with TRBD2. Germline V lookup: CDR1 SNHLY, CDR2 FYNNEI. The CDR3 covers 18 residues. V gave up 3 bases and J gave up 2 bases; unmatched junction bases: 11.